The clone carrying this T cell receptor (beta chain) occurred a few times. No antigen is known for it. This sample is drawn from a study of cytomegalovirus exposure and HLA in healthy donors. Germline assignment: CDR1 MDHEN and CDR2 SYDVKM. The CDR3 has 13 residues. The V and J ends lost 6 bases and 10 bases respectively, with 18 bases between them. Findings and caveats of the study: The authors reported that TCR beta sequences could predict HLA-A and HLA-B alleles. These predictions were accurate for most subjects in the first cohort.

PCR used 60 Vbeta primers and 13 Jbeta primers. Profiled with immunoSEQ multiplex PCR; TCRdb holds only in-frame clones, not every one. The sample yields more than 95,000 clones, 76% seen once. This receptor was obtained from a woman aged 18-29 years in good health and CMV-seropositive. The specimen sequenced was PBMCs. The chain recombines TRBV28 with TRBJ1-1; D gene ambiguous. For the CDR3, the DNA is TGTGCCAGCAGACGGGAGGCTCGGGAACGAGCTTTCTTT. This encodes CASRREARERAFF.